These 26 T cell receptor beta chains came from one sample sequenced in a study of OX40 agonist ivuxolimab in advanced cancers. Generated by immunoSEQ multiplex PCR, the TCRdb table keeps only in-frame clones and is missing some. The data contain fewer than 45,000 clones, 88% of them singletons. Source: CD4+ or CD8+ T cells sorted from blood, taken in a trial of the OX40 agonist ivuxolimab. The receptors here all came from an adult with an advanced solid tumor such as melanoma, head and neck, liver or kidney cancer.

This clone was recorded once. V and J are TRBV5-1 and TRBJ2-1; TRBD2 aligns across 11 bases. The CDR3 extends over 14 amino acids. Trimming at V came to 0 bases and at J to 8 bases, leaving 1 base not matched to a gene. From germline, CDR1 is SGHRS and CDR2 YFSETQ. CDR3 DNA: TGCGCCAGCAGCTTGGTAGCGGGGGGGCATGAGCAGTTCTTC. Protein sequence: CASSLVAGGHEQFF. Full variable domain (missing parts from reference TRBV5-1 and TRBJ2-1): KAGVTQTPRYLIKTRGQQVTLSCSPISGHRSVSWYQQTPGQGLQFLFEYFSETQRNKGNFPGRFSGRQFSNSRSEMNVSTLELGDSALYLCASSLVAGGHEQFFGPGTRLTVL.

The chain employs TRBV28 and TRBJ2-7; either TRBD1 or TRBD2 may fit D (6 bases each). The germline CDR1 and CDR2 sequences are MDHEN and SYDVKM. The CDR3 runs 16 residues. V was pared by 3 bases and J by 3 bases, with 18 bases between. The CDR3 DNA follows: TGTGCCAGCAGTTTGGGGACACCGGGAGTAGGCTACGAGCAGTACTTC. Translated, it gives CASSLGTPGVGYEQYF.

This chain joins TRBV29-1 and TRBJ2-1; tentative D call: TRBD1 (6 bases). Germline values: CDR1 SQVTM, CDR2 ANQGSEA. Trimming removed 6 bases from V and 4 bases from J, with 10 bases in between. This CDR3 has 12 amino acids. As DNA, the CDR3 is TGCAGCGTAAAAGGACAGTACAATGAGCAGTTCTTC. Protein: CSVKGQYNEQFF.

The chain couples TRBV21-1 to TRBJ1-2; the D call in the table, TRBD1, was not verified against the DNA. TRBV21-1 is a documented pseudogene. The length of the CDR3 is 14 residues. The CDR3 region is CASSKERGLRSYTF. The CDR3 region has the DNA TGTGCCAGCAGCAAAGAGAGGGGGCTCAGGAGCTACACCTTC.

This chain links TRBV29-1 with TRBJ2-7; 8 bases align to TRBD1. CDR3 length equals 12 residues. V shed 6 bases, J shed 5 bases, and the junction held 6 bases outside the gene matches. Per the germline V gene, CDR1 is SQVTM and CDR2 is ANQGSEA. This CDR3 reads CSVRGQGNEQYF. The CDR3 DNA sequence: TGCAGCGTAAGAGGACAGGGAAACGAGCAGTACTTC.

The rearrangement uses TRBV19 and TRBJ2-1; 9 positions agree with TRBD2. The ends lost 6 bases at V and 2 bases at J; junction bases unmatched: 5. The CDR3 contains 15 residues. Germline CDR1 and CDR2: LNHDA and SQIVND (reference sequence). The DNA for the CDR3 is TGTGCCAGTAGGGTCGAGCGGGAGGCCTACAATGAGCAGTTCTTC. This translates into CASRVEREAYNEQFF.

The V and J genes are TRBV29-1 and TRBJ1-5; D call uncertain. The CDR3 has 12 amino acids. The V end lost 7 bases, the J end lost 5 bases, and 12 bases lay between the germline ends. Looked up from germline, CDR1 is SQVTM and CDR2 is ANQGSEA. CDR3 nucleotide sequence: TGCAGCGCGGGCTGGGGAGATCAGCCCCAGCATTTT. This encodes CSAGWGDQPQHF.

V gene TRBV19 combines with J gene TRBJ1-5; D is ambiguous. The CDR3 runs 14 residues. The germline V gene encodes CDR1 LNHDA and CDR2 SQIVND (reference sequence). V was cut by 2 bases and J by 1 base, with 6 bases left in between. CDR3 nucleotide sequence: TGTGCCAGTAGTATAATGGGAAGCAATCAGCCCCAGCATTTT. Amino acids: CASSIMGSNQPQHF.

This chain connects TRBV19 to TRBJ1-5, with D perhaps matching TRBD1 (5 bases). Trimming removed 0 bases at V and 5 bases at J, with 8 bases between. CDR3 length: 14 residues. Germline CDR1 and CDR2: LNHDA and SQIVND (reference sequence). CDR3 region: CASSIDRGDQPQHF. The DNA of the CDR3 is TGTGCCAGTAGTATAGATCGAGGGGATCAGCCCCAGCATTTT.

This clone was recorded only once. This chain uses TRBV2 with TRBJ1-5; D possibly corresponds to TRBD1 (6 bases). With 7 bases removed from V and 5 bases from J, the gap between germline ends came to 18 bases. Germline V lookup: CDR1 SNHLY, CDR2 FYNNEI. There are 15 residues in the CDR3. As DNA, the CDR3 is TGTGCCAGCAAAATCGGGGGCATGGGGGATCAGCCCCAGCATTTT. Protein sequence: CASKIGGMGDQPQHF.

CDR3 loop: CASSLPLGTSGYTF. DNA for the CDR3: TGCGCCAGCAGCCTTCCGCTTGGGACATCCGGCTACACCTTC. The chain carries TRBV4-1 and TRBJ1-2; perhaps TRBD1 as D (6 bases). Germline V gene sequence: CDR1 MGHRA, CDR2 YSYEKL. V shed 4 bases and J shed 8 bases, with 17 bases lying between them. The CDR3 is 14 residues long.

This clone showed up just once. The chain has TRBV6-6 and TRBJ2-1; D is perhaps TRBD2 (6 bases). The germline V and J ends were trimmed by 11 bases and 7 bases, with 15 bases remaining between them. The CDR3 sequence is 12 residues long. Per germline, CDR1 MNHNY and CDR2 SVGAGI (reference sequence). The CDR3 reads CAAQGRFNEQFF. As DNA, the CDR3 is TGTGCCGCCCAAGGGAGGTTTAATGAGCAGTTCTTC.

V and J are TRBV4-2 and TRBJ1-2; D remains unclear. The V and J ends lost 1 base and 4 bases respectively, with 13 bases between them. The CDR3 totals 15 residues. CDR1 and CDR2 (germline): LGHNA, YNFKEQ. The CDR3 bases are TGTGCCAGCAGCCAAGGTCTCCCTTCGGGCTATGGCTACACCTTC. Translating gives CASSQGLPSGYGYTF.

This clone was counted only a few times. The chain couples TRBV7-8 to TRBJ1-2, with no clear D. The CDR3 extends over 15 amino acids. Looked up from germline, CDR1 is SGHVS and CDR2 is FQNEAQ. V lost 3 bases and J 2 bases, leaving 13 bases between the germline ends. CDR3: CASSFHLIQNYGYTF. CDR3 nucleotide sequence: TGTGCCAGCAGCTTCCACCTCATACAAAACTATGGCTACACCTTC.

The gene calls are TRBV6-5 and TRBJ1-1, with 7 bases fitting TRBD1. Trimming cost V 6 bases and J 4 bases; bases outside gene matches: 11. Germline CDR1 MNHEY, CDR2 SVGAGI. CDR3 length: 15 amino acids. The chain's CDR3 is CASSLWGGGFTEAFF. As DNA, the CDR3 is TGTGCCAGCAGCCTGTGGGGAGGGGGCTTCACTGAAGCTTTCTTT.

The CDR3 nucleotides are TGTGCCAGCAGCGCACCCCTCACTGAAGCTTTCTTT. Protein product: CASSAPLTEAFF. The chain joins TRBV5-4 to TRBJ1-1; D ambiguous. CDR3 length equals 12 residues. Germline V gene lookup returns CDR1 SGHNT and CDR2 YYREEE (reference sequence). Trimming removed 4 bases at V and 4 bases at J, with 8 bases between.

This rearrangement joins TRBV27 to TRBJ2-5, with TRBD1 matching over 8 bases. Germline CDR1 and CDR2: MNHEY and SMNVEV (reference sequence). CDR3 length: 14 residues. V was clipped by 7 bases and J by 5 bases; unmatched bases: 9. The CDR3 coding sequence is TGTGCCAGCAAAGGGCAGGGGGCATTGGAGACCCAGTACTTC. It encodes CASKGQGALETQYF.

This chain joins TRBV5-6 and TRBJ2-7; TRBD2 matches at 10 bases. V dropped 3 bases and J dropped 0; count of bases not matched to a gene: 6. Germline CDR1 reads SGHDT; CDR2 reads YYEEEE. The CDR3 has 16 residues. In DNA, the CDR3 is TGTGCCAGCAGCTCCGGGACTAGCGATAACTCCTACGAGCAGTACTTC. Its translation: CASSSGTSDNSYEQYF.

J is TRBJ2-3 and V is TRBV27; D unresolved. CDR3 length: 13 amino acids. CDR1 and CDR2 from the germline V gene are MNHEY and SMNVEV (reference sequence). V lost 6 bases to trimming and J lost 3 bases, with 10 bases between them. The CDR3 sequence: CASSRIVTDTQYF. The DNA for the CDR3 is TGTGCCAGCAGCCGTATTGTAACAGATACGCAGTATTTT.

CDR3: CASSRWEKQFF. The CDR3 DNA is TGTGCCAGCAGCCGGTGGGAGAAGCAGTTCTTC. The V gene is TRBV7-9, the J gene TRBJ2-1, with D perhaps matching TRBD2 (5 bases). This CDR3 is 11 amino acids long. The germline gives CDR1 SEHNR, CDR2 FQNEAQ (reference sequence). Trimming left V 5 bases short and J 11 bases short, with 10 bases between.

A single count supports this clone. The chain has TRBV5-8 and TRBJ1-1; 12 bases match TRBD1. CDR3 length: 15 residues. Germline lookup yields CDR1 SGHTS and CDR2 YDEGEE. J was trimmed by 2 bases and V by 6 bases; bases with no gene match: 5. CDR3 sequence: CASKGDRGLNTEAFF. In DNA form, the CDR3 reads TGTGCCAGCAAGGGGGACAGGGGGCTAAACACTGAAGCTTTCTTT.

By share of the sample, this clone is medium-sized (0.01 to 0.1%). This sample includes further DNA sequences coding for the same CDR3. CDR3 sequence: CASSYSGGSNQPQHF. The CDR3 bases are TGTGCCAGCAGTTACTCGGGGGGTAGCAATCAGCCCCAGCATTTT. This sequence joins TRBV6-5 and TRBJ1-5, with D possibly TRBD1 on 5 matching bases. Germline V gives CDR1 MNHEY, CDR2 SVGAGI. The CDR3 is 15 amino acids. V was trimmed by 0 bases and J by 0 bases, leaving 6 bases between them.

The gene calls are TRBV5-1 and TRBJ2-1; 9 bases are shared with TRBD1. J was trimmed by 3 bases and V by 2 bases; bases with no gene match: 3. Germline V gene data show CDR1 as SGHRS and CDR2 as YFSETQ. The CDR3 totals 15 residues. CDR3: CASSFTGGGYNEQFF. In nucleotides, the CDR3 is TGCGCCAGCAGCTTTACAGGGGGCGGCTACAATGAGCAGTTCTTC.

The gene calls are TRBV5-4 and TRBJ2-3, with D hard to call. Trimming stripped 1 base from V and 3 bases from J, with 9 bases between. The CDR3 covers 14 residues. The germline V gene encodes CDR1 SGHNT and CDR2 YYREEE (reference sequence). This CDR3 reads CASSLWAPTDTQYF. Written as DNA, the CDR3 is TGTGCCAGCAGCTTGTGGGCACCTACAGATACGCAGTATTTT.

The V and J genes are TRBV14 and TRBJ1-2, with a weak D call TRBD1 (5 bases). The V end lost 4 bases, the J end lost 4 bases, and 16 bases lay between the germline ends. Germline lookup yields CDR1 SGHDN and CDR2 FVKESK. The CDR3 covers 15 residues. This CDR3 reads CASSPIRGSPYGYTF. The DNA for the CDR3 is TGTGCCAGCAGCCCAATTCGGGGCAGTCCCTATGGCTACACCTTC.

This clone occurred once. The CDR3 DNA is TGTGCCAGCAGTTGGGGGCCCAATACGCAGTATTTT. This translates into CASSWGPNTQYF. The chain recombines TRBV27 with TRBJ2-3; maybe TRBD1 (6 bases). Trimming left V 4 bases short and J 7 bases short, with 9 bases between. CDR1 is MNHEY, CDR2 SMNVEV, per germline (reference sequence). CDR3 length: 12 amino acids.